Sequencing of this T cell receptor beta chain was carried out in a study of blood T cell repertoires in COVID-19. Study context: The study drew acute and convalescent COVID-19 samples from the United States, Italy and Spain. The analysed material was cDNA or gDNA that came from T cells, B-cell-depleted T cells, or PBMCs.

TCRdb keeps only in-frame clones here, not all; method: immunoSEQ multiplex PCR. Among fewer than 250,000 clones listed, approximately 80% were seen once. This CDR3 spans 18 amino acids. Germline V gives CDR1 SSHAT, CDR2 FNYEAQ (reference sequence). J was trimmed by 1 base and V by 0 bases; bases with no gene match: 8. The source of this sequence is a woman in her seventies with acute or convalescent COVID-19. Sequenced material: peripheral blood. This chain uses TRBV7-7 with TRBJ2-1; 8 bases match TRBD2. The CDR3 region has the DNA TGTGCCAGCAGCTTAGCCCTCGCCGGGGGGGTGTCCTACAATGAGCAGTTCTTC. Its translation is CASSLALAGGVSYNEQFF.